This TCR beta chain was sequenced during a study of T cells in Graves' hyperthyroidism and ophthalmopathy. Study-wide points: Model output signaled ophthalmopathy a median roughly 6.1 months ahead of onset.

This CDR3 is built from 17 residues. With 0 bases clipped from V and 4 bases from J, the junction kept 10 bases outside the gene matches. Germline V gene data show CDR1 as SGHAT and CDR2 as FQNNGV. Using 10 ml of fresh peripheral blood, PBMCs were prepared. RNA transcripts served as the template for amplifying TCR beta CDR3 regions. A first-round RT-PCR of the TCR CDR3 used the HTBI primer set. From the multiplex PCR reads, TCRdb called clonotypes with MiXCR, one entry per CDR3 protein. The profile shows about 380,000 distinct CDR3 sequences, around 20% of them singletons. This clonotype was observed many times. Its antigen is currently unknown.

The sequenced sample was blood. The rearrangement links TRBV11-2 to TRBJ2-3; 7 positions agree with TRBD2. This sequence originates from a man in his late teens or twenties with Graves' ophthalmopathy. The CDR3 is CASSLDPRGVKPDTQYF. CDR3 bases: TGTGCCAGCAGCTTAGATCCACGGGGGGTAAAGCCAGATACGCAGTATTTT.